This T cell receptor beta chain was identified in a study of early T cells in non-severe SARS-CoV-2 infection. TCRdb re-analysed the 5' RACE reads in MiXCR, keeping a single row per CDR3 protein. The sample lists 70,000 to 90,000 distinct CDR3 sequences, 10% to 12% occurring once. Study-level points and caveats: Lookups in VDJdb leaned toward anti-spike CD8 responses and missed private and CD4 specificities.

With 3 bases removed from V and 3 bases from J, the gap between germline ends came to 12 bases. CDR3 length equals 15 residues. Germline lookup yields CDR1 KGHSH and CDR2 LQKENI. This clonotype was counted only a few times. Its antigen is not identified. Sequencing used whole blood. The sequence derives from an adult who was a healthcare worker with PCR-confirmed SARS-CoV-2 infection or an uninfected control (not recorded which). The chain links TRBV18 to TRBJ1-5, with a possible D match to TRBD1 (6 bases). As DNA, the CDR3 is TGTGCCAGCTCACCCGCACAGGGTACCAATCAGCCCCAGCATTTT. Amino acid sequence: CASSPAQGTNQPQHF. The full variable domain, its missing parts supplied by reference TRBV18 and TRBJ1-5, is NAGVMQNPRHLVRRRGQEARLRCSPMKGHSHVYWYRQLPEEGLKFMVYLQKENIIDESGMPKERFSAEFPKEGPSILRIQQVVRGDSAAYFCASSPAQGTNQPQHFGDGTRLSIL.